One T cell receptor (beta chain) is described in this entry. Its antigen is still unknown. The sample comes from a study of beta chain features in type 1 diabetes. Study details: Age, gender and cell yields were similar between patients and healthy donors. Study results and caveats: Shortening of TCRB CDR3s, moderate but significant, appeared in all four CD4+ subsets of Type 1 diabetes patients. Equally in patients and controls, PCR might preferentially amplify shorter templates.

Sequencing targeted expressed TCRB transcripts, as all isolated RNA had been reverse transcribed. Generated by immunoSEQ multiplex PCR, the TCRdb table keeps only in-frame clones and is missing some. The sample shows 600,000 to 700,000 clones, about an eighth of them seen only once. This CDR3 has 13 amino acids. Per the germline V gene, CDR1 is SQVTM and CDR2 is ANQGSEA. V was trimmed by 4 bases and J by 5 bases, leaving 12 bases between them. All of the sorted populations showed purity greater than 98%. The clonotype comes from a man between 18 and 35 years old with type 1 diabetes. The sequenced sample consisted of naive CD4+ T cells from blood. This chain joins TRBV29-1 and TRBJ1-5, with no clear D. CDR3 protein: CSVVTQRDQPQHF. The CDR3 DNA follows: TGCAGCGTTGTAACCCAAAGGGATCAGCCCCAGCATTTT.